The entry below describes one T cell receptor (beta chain). TCRdb's copy holds only in-frame clones and misses some; the assay was immunoSEQ multiplex PCR. Of fewer than 200,000 clones listed, 85% to 95% were seen once; the top ten hold roughly a tenth. V shed 2 bases, J shed 4 bases, and the junction held 10 bases outside the gene matches. Germline V lookup: CDR1 SGDLS, CDR2 YYNGEE. The CDR3 has 17 amino acids. These data originate in a study of T cell responses to AZD1222 COVID-19 vaccine. The source material was peripheral blood, sampled on day 0 of AZD1222 vaccination. V usage is TRBV9 and J usage is TRBJ2-2, with TRBD1 matching over 8 bases. This TCR was recovered from an adult in good health. The CDR3 loop reads CASSVAGGPRSTGELFF. The DNA of the CDR3 is TGTGCCAGCAGCGTGGCAGGGGGCCCGAGGAGCACCGGGGAGCTGTTTTTT.